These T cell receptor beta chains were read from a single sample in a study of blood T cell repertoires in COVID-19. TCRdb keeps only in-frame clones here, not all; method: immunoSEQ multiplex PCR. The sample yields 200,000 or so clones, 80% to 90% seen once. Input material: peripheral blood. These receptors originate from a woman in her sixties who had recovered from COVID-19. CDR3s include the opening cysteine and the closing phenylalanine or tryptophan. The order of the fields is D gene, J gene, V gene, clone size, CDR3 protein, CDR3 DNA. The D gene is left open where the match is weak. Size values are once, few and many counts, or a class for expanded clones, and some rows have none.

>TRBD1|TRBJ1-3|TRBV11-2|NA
CASSSTGVPGSTIYF
TGTGCCAGCAGCTCGACAGGGGTTCCTGGAAGCACCATATATTTT
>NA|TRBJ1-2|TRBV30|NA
CAWRSPNYGYTF
TGTGCCTGGAGGAGTCCGAACTATGGCTACACCTTC
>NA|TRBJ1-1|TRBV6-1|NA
CASSEMWGGAGFF
TGTGCCAGCAGTGAAATGTGGGGGGGGGCCGGTTTCTTT
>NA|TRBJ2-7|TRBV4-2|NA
CASSQEVGDSYEQYF
TGTGCCAGCAGCCAAGAGGTAGGGGACTCCTACGAGCAGTACTTC
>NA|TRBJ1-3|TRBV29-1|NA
CSVEDPPAGNTIYF
TGCAGCGTTGAAGATCCCCCCGCGGGAAACACCATATATTTT
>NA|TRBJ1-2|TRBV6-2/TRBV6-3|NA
CASSGQFNYGYTF
TGTGCCAGCAGCGGACAGTTTAACTATGGCTACACCTTC
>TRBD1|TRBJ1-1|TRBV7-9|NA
CASSSWGGTGEVKAFF
TGTGCCAGCAGCTCCTGGGGCGGGACAGGGGAGGTGAAGGCTTTCTTT
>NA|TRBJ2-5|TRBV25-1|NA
CASSVPGLAETQYF
TGTGCCAGCAGTGTACCGGGACTGGCTGAGACCCAGTACTTC
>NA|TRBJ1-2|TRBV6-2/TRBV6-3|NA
CASSDSYGYTF
TGTGCCAGCAGCGACAGCTATGGCTACACCTTC
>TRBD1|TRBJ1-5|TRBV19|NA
CASKGQGSNNQPQHF
TGTGCCAGTAAAGGACAGGGCTCTAACAATCAGCCCCAGCATTTT
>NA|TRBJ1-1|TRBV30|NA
CAWSVQGGSEAFF
TGTGCCTGGAGTGTACAGGGAGGGTCTGAAGCTTTCTTT
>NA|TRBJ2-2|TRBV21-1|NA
CASSKADGTGTTGELFF
TGTGCCAGCAGCAAAGCGGACGGGACAGGTACCACCGGGGAGCTGTTTTTT
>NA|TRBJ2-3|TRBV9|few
CASSVFRGTDTQYF
TGTGCCAGCAGCGTTTTCCGGGGAACAGATACGCAGTATTTT
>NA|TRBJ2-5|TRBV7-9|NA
CASSFRQETQYF
TGTGCCAGCAGCTTCCGCCAAGAGACCCAGTACTTC
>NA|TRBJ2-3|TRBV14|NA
CASSQGGGANTQYF
TGTGCCAGCAGCCAAGGAGGGGGAGCTAATACGCAGTATTTT
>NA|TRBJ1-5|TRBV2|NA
CASMNRAGQPQHF
TGTGCCAGCATGAACAGGGCTGGTCAGCCCCAGCATTTT
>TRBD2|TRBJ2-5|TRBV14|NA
CASSQVSGGNQETQYF
TGTGCCAGCAGCCAAGTCAGCGGGGGGAACCAAGAGACCCAGTACTTC
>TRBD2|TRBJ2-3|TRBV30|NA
CAWSGGLAGSDTQYF
TGTGCCTGGAGTGGGGGACTAGCGGGGTCAGATACGCAGTATTTT
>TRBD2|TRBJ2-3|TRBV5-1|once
CASSFLAGVTTDTQYF
TGCGCCAGCAGCTTTTTAGCGGGGGTTACCACAGATACGCAGTATTTT
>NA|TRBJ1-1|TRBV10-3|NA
CAIRTVNTEAFF
TGTGCCATCAGGACAGTGAACACTGAAGCTTTCTTT
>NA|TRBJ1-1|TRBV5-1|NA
CASSLAGGSTEAFF
TGCGCCAGCAGCTTGGCAGGAGGAAGCACTGAAGCTTTCTTT
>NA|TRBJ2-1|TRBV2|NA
CAGGTDNEQFF
TGTGCCGGGGGGACGGACAATGAGCAGTTCTTC
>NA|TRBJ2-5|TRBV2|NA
CASRGGAPLGETQYF
TGTGCCAGCAGGGGGGGTGCCCCCTTGGGGGAGACCCAGTACTTC
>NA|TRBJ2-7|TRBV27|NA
CASSLSRGISYEQYF
TGTGCCAGCAGTTTATCTAGGGGGATCTCCTACGAGCAGTACTTC
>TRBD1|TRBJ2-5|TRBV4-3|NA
CASSQGTGAYGTQYF
TGCGCCAGCAGCCAAGGGACAGGGGCTTATGGGACCCAGTACTTC
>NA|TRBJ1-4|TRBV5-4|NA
CASSFRKGGRSEKLFF
TGTGCCAGCAGCTTCAGAAAGGGGGGGAGGAGTGAAAAACTGTTTTTT
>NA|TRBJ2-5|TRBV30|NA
CAWSLLGAGGGETQYF
TGTGCCTGGAGCCTACTGGGGGCAGGGGGAGGAGAGACCCAGTACTTC
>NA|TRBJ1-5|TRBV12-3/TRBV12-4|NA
CARMAHSNQPQHF
TGTGCCAGAATGGCACATAGCAATCAGCCCCAGCATTTT
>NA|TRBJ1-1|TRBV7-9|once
CASSLPRNTEAFF
TGTGCCAGCAGCTTACCCCGGAACACTGAAGCTTTCTTT
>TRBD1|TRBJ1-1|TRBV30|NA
CAWFWQGARTEAFF
TGTGCCTGGTTCTGGCAGGGGGCGCGGACTGAAGCTTTCTTT
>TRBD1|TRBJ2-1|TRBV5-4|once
CASLRLPGQGPYNEQFF
TGTGCCAGCCTACGACTCCCGGGACAGGGGCCATACAATGAGCAGTTCTTC
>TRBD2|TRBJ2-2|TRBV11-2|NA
CASSPLRGRTGELFF
TGTGCCAGCAGCCCTCTGCGGGGGAGAACCGGGGAGCTGTTTTTT
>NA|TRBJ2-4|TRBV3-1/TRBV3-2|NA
CASSQGQGLVQYF
TGTGCCAGCAGCCAAGGGCAGGGGTTGGTTCAGTACTTC
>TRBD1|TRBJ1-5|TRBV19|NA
CASSIIGTGSQPQHF
TGTGCCAGTAGTATAATTGGGACAGGGAGTCAGCCCCAGCATTTT
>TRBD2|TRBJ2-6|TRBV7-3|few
CASGSGAGGPGANVLTF
TGTGCCAGCGGGAGTGGAGCGGGGGGACCTGGGGCCAACGTCCTGACTTTC
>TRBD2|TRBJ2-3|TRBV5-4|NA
CASSFRLAGVTDTQYF
TGTGCCAGCAGCTTCCGACTAGCGGGGGTGACAGATACGCAGTATTTT
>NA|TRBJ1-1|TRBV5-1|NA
CASSLDSGPEAFF
TGCGCCAGCAGCTTGGACAGTGGCCCTGAAGCTTTCTTT
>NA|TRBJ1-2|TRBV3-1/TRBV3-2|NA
CASSPGSGANYGYTF
TGTGCCAGCAGCCCCGGGTCGGGGGCTAACTATGGCTACACCTTC
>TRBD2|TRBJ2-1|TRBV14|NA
CASSQLLGLAGSSSYNEQFF
TGTGCCAGCAGCCAGCTATTGGGACTAGCGGGGTCGAGCTCCTACAATGAGCAGTTCTTC
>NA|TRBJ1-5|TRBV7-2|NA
CASSLGNRQPQHF
TGTGCCAGCAGCTTGGGCAATAGGCAGCCCCAGCATTTT
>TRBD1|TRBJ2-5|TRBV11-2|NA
CASSSSGTGDKTQYF
TGTGCCAGCAGCTCTTCCGGGACAGGGGACAAGACCCAGTACTTC
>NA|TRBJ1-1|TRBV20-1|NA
CSATGVAEAFF
TGCAGTGCTACAGGGGTGGCTGAAGCTTTCTTT
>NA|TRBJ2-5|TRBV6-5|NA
CASSRIGETQYF
TGTGCCAGCAGCAGGATCGGAGAGACCCAGTACTTC
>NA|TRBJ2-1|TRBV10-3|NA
CAISESGGNEQFF
TGTGCCATCAGTGAGTCGGGGGGCAATGAGCAGTTCTTC
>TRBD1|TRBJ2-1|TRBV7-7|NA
CASSQRTGGSYNEQFF
TGTGCTAGCAGCCAACGGACAGGGGGCTCCTACAATGAGCAGTTCTTC